This T cell receptor beta chain was profiled in a study of shared clonotypes between healthy human individuals. Here immunoSEQ multiplex PCR was the method, and the copy in TCRdb shows in-frame clones only, minus some. This table holds fewer than 1.6 million clones, about 98.5% found once. Turning to this clone: The antigen is unknown.

General study results and limits: Generation probability values for non-shared clonotypes were lower than those for clonotypes shared by all four donors. Naive CD4 clonotypes were shared across several donors at 4% to 5%.

It was into CD45RA+ naive and CD45RA-negative memory subsets that the CD4+ cells were split. The CDR3 spans 15 residues. The germline gives CDR1 SNHLY, CDR2 FYNNEI. V was clipped by 5 bases and J by 6 bases; unmatched bases: 8. The receptor comes from a man aged 25 to 40 in good health. This chain uses TRBV2 with TRBJ2-1; 9 nucleotides agree with TRBD1. Sequenced: naive CD4+ T cells sorted from blood. Specified subset: CD45RA+ positively selected. CDR3 loop: CASSSGTGMANEQFF. CDR3 DNA sequence: TGTGCCAGCAGTAGTGGGACAGGGATGGCCAATGAGCAGTTCTTC.